This T cell receptor beta chain was captured in a study of T cells after posttransplantation cyclophosphamide. In germline, CDR1 is LNHDA, CDR2 SQIVND (reference sequence). This CDR3 contains 15 residues. V lost 3 bases to trimming and J lost 3 bases; unmatched junction nucleotides: 1. The data were produced by immunoSEQ multiplex PCR, yet TCRdb's version contains in-frame clones alone and is incomplete. The table records some 6,700 clones, approximately 80% of them present only once. Busulfan-fludarabine conditioning, marrow transplant, and cyclophosphamide on days +3 and +4 were administered. The receptor comes from a female patient aged 50-59 years who received an allogeneic stem cell transplant from a related donor, was CMV-positive, and had no GVHD. Among the T cells, some may be from the graft donor. This specimen was PBMCs, taken after allogeneic stem cell transplant with posttransplant cyclophosphamide. The chain employs TRBV19 and TRBJ1-5; 11 nucleotides align to TRBD1. This chain's CDR3 is CASSMGQGVNQPQHF. The CDR3 region has the DNA TGTGCCAGTAGTATGGGACAGGGGGTCAATCAGCCCCAGCATTTT.